Shown below are 29 T cell receptor beta chains from a single sample sequenced in a study of cytomegalovirus exposure and HLA in healthy donors. 60 Vbeta and 13 Jbeta primers were used in PCR. Some clones are missing from TCRdb's copy, which holds only in-frame ones; the method was immunoSEQ multiplex PCR. The sample includes about 160,000 clones, more than 65% of them seen just once. Material: PBMCs. The receptors were gathered from a man between 45 and 60 years old in good health and CMV-seropositive.

This clone was picked up a small number of times. The chain combines TRBV5-5 with TRBJ1-2; perhaps TRBD1 as D (6 bases). This CDR3 has 14 residues. Germline lookup yields CDR1 SGHKS and CDR2 YYEKEE (reference sequence). The V end was cut by 1 base, the J end by 4 bases, with 11 bases between. The CDR3 nucleotides are TGTGCCAGCAGCTTGACAGGGACGGGCTATGGCTACACCTTC. It codes for CASSLTGTGYGYTF. Complete variable domain (other parts from reference TRBV5-5 and TRBJ1-2): DAGVTQSPTHLIKTRGQQVTLRCSPISGHKSVSWYQQVLGQGPQFIFQYYEKEERGRGNFPDRFSARQFPNYSSELNVNALLLGDSALYLCASSLTGTGYGYTFGSGTRLTVV.

This clone came up once. The chain combines TRBV6-5 with TRBJ2-7, with D perhaps TRBD1 (6 bases). There are 12 residues in the CDR3. CDR1 and CDR2 (germline): MNHEY, SVGAGI. The V end lost 7 bases, the J end lost 5 bases, and 12 bases lay between the germline ends. In DNA form, the CDR3 reads TGTGCCAGCACCCAACAGGGAAACGAGCAGTACTTC. This codes for CASTQQGNEQYF.

The chain links TRBV7-2 to TRBJ2-5, with 8 nucleotides matching TRBD2. The CDR3 length is 14 residues. V dropped 2 bases and J dropped 11; count of bases not matched to a gene: 10. In germline, CDR1 is SGHTA, CDR2 FQGNSA. The chain's CDR3 is CASSLLGGAEEQYF. CDR3 DNA: TGTGCCAGCAGCTTACTCGGGGGGGCGGAGGAGCAGTACTTC.

The chain employs TRBV6-5 and TRBJ2-5; the D gene is possibly TRBD2 (5 bases). V lost 6 bases and J 5 bases, leaving 13 bases between the germline ends. The germline V gene has CDR1 MNHEY and CDR2 SVGAGI. This CDR3 region has 13 residues. The DNA of the CDR3 is TGTGCCAGCAGCTCCGACCCGGGGGAGACCCAGTACTTC. It translates to CASSSDPGETQYF.

The chain carries TRBV4-1 and TRBJ2-1; tentatively, D is TRBD2 (5 bases). Germline assignment: CDR1 MGHRA and CDR2 YSYEKL. The CDR3 has 16 residues. Trimming removed 0 bases from V and 2 bases from J, with 11 bases in between. The CDR3 nucleotides are TGCGCCAGCAGCCAAGAAGGAGCGGCCACCTACAATGAGCAGTTCTTC. Encoded protein: CASSQEGAATYNEQFF.

J is TRBJ2-2 and V is TRBV5-1; 7 bases match TRBD1. CDR1 and CDR2 from the germline V gene are SGHRS and YFSETQ. V lost 4 bases and J lost 2; bases outside the gene matches: 5. This CDR3 comprises 15 residues. The CDR3 sequence: CASSRDSANTGELFF. The CDR3 DNA follows: TGCGCCAGCAGCAGGGACAGCGCTAACACCGGGGAGCTGTTTTTT.

The gene calls are TRBV6-1 and TRBJ1-1, with D hard to call. The germline CDR1 and CDR2 sequences are MNHNS and SASEGT. V was cut by 6 bases and J by 4 bases, with 12 bases left in between. The CDR3 consists of 13 residues. The CDR3 region has the DNA TGTGCCAGCAGCTGGCGCGGAGGCACTGAAGCTTTCTTT. It encodes CASSWRGGTEAFF.

This clone occurred a few times. The chain links TRBV14 to TRBJ1-2, with D hard to call. The V end was cut by 6 bases, the J end by 4 bases, with 12 bases between. From germline, CDR1 is SGHDN and CDR2 FVKESK. The CDR3 loop spans 13 amino acids. CDR3 in DNA: TGTGCCAGCAGTCTAGGTGGAGGCTATGGCTACACCTTC. Amino acid sequence: CASSLGGGYGYTF.

This clone turned up a few times. The CDR3 region has the DNA TGTGCCAGTAGTGCCCCCAGCGGGCCTTGGGCTGAAGCTTTCTTT. Its protein is CASSAPSGPWAEAFF. J is TRBJ1-1 and V is TRBV19, with D unresolved. This CDR3 is built from 15 residues. The germline CDR1 and CDR2 sequences are LNHDA and SQIVND (reference sequence). Trimming stripped 5 bases from V and 6 bases from J, with 19 bases between.

Concerning this clone itself: Other nucleotide sequences in the sample specify the same CDR3. This rearrangement joins TRBV29-1 to TRBJ1-1, with 9 bases identical to TRBD1. The CDR3 loop spans 13 amino acids. Germline V gene data show CDR1 as SQVTM and CDR2 as ANQGSEA. With 7 bases clipped from V and 1 base from J, the junction kept 4 bases outside the gene matches. CDR3 protein: CSANRGPNTEAFF. CDR3 bases: TGCAGCGCAAACAGGGGGCCGAACACTGAAGCTTTCTTT.

This chain joins TRBV7-3 and TRBJ2-2, with TRBD2 matching over 11 bases. CDR3 length: 18 residues. Losses at the gene ends were 0 bases for V and 6 bases for J; bases not matched to a gene: 9. Looked up from germline, CDR1 is SGHTA and CDR2 is FQGTGA. The CDR3 region has the DNA TGTGCCAGCAGCTTAACCTTAGCGGGAGGGCCTCAGTCCGGGGAGCTGTTTTTT. This translates into CASSLTLAGGPQSGELFF.

This rearrangement joins TRBV6-1 to TRBJ1-2; the match to TRBD1 covers 8 bases. The CDR3 is made up of 15 amino acids. V lost 3 bases, J lost 0 bases, and 3 bases stayed unmatched. Germline-derived CDR1 and CDR2 are MNHNS and SASEGT. The CDR3 nucleotides are TGTGCCAGCAGTGACCCGGACAGGGCTAACTATGGCTACACCTTC. Translated, it gives CASSDPDRANYGYTF.

The chain recombines TRBV27 with TRBJ2-2; D gene ambiguous. The ends were cut back, 4 bases at V and 5 bases at J, with 23 bases in the middle. This CDR3 comprises 18 residues. Germline CDR1 is MNHEY and CDR2 is SMNVEV (reference sequence). CDR3 sequence (DNA): TGTGCCAGCAGTTCCCTCATGATAGCCCCCCAAGCAACCGGGGAGCTGTTTTTT. This encodes CASSSLMIAPQATGELFF.

CDR3 sequence: CASSLGLGQNYGYTF. The CDR3 DNA reads TGTGCCAGCAGCTTGGGCCTCGGACAGAACTATGGCTACACCTTC. This chain uses TRBV5-4 with TRBJ1-2, with D possibly TRBD1 on 6 matching bases. The V end lost 0 bases, the J end lost 2 bases, and 11 bases lay between the germline ends. CDR1 is SGHNT and CDR2 is YYREEE in the germline V gene (reference sequence). The CDR3 contains 15 residues.

V gene TRBV28 combines with J gene TRBJ1-5, with 9 bases identical to TRBD1. The germline CDR1 and CDR2 sequences are MDHEN and SYDVKM. The V gene end was trimmed by 6 bases and the J gene end by 7 bases; junction bases not matched to a gene: 7. CDR3 size: 14 residues. The CDR3 here is CASRSPGQGQPQHF. In DNA form, the CDR3 reads TGTGCCAGCAGGTCTCCGGGACAGGGCCAGCCCCAGCATTTT.

The rearrangement links TRBV9 to TRBJ2-1, with 11 bases aligning to TRBD2. The germline V gene has CDR1 SGDLS and CDR2 YYNGEE. The CDR3 sequence is 16 residues long. The junction had 7 bases not matched to a gene; V was cut back by 4 bases and J by 4 bases. The CDR3 DNA sequence: TGTGCCAGCAGCCCCGTAGCGGGAGGGGGGTACAATGAGCAGTTCTTC. Translation: CASSPVAGGGYNEQFF.

The V and J genes are TRBV9 and TRBJ1-1, with 7 positions matching TRBD1. CDR3 size: 18 residues. Looked up from germline, CDR1 is SGDLS and CDR2 is YYNGEE. V trimming: 3 bases; J trimming: 2 bases; junction bases outside the gene matches: 16. This CDR3 is CASSASIQGGSFNTEAFF. In nucleotides, the CDR3 is TGTGCCAGCAGCGCATCCATTCAGGGGGGCAGTTTCAACACTGAAGCTTTCTTT.

This clone has just a few counts. The J gene is TRBJ1-1, the V gene TRBV6-5; D unclear. This CDR3 has 15 residues. V shed 0 bases and J shed 6 bases, with 14 bases lying between them. Germline CDR1 and CDR2: MNHEY and SVGAGI. The CDR3 region is CASSYSNEALAEAFF. For the CDR3, the DNA is TGTGCCAGCAGTTACTCGAACGAAGCCCTGGCTGAAGCTTTCTTT.

The genes are TRBV4-1 and TRBJ2-7, with no clear D. This CDR3 is 8 amino acids long. V dropped 3 bases and J dropped 9 bases, with 0 bases sitting between them. Germline CDR1 and CDR2: MGHRA and YSYEKL. The CDR3 bases are TGCGCCAGCAGCCAGCAGTACGTC. Protein product: CASSQQYV.

This rearrangement joins TRBV7-8 to TRBJ2-7; maybe TRBD2 (5 bases). Trimming cost V 0 bases and J 2 bases, with 11 bases left between them. The CDR3 is 15 amino acids. CDR1 and CDR2 from the germline V gene are SGHVS and FQNEAQ. The CDR3 loop reads CASSLAEGGTYEQYV. In DNA, the CDR3 is TGTGCCAGCAGCTTAGCAGAGGGCGGAACCTACGAGCAGTACGTC.

The gene calls are TRBV12-5 and TRBJ2-7; TRBD1 aligns across 7 bases. Germline trimming cut 6 bases from V and 0 bases from J; bases unmatched to any gene: 8. Germline CDR1 and CDR2: LGHNT and FRNRAP. The CDR3 loop spans 15 amino acids. In DNA, the CDR3 is TGTGCTAGTGGGATGACAGGGACCATCTCCTACGAGCAGTACTTC. Its translation: CASGMTGTISYEQYF.

The chain links TRBV5-3 to TRBJ1-2; TRBD1 aligns across 8 bases. TRBV5-3 qualifies as an ORF whose function is uncertain. The CDR3 length is 17 residues. Trimming took 0 bases from V and 4 from J; bases not matched to a gene: 11. The CDR3 here is CARSLVGRQGLGYGYTF. CDR3 coding DNA: TGTGCCAGAAGCTTGGTCGGGAGACAGGGGCTTGGCTATGGCTACACCTTC.

The V and J genes are TRBV5-8 and TRBJ2-2; D may be TRBD1 (6 bases). CDR3 length: 14 residues. CDR1 and CDR2 (germline): SGHTS, YDEGEE. V lost 9 bases to trimming and J lost 4 bases, with 16 bases between them. CDR3 protein: CATPKQGRTGELFF. The CDR3 DNA is TGTGCCACTCCCAAACAGGGACGCACCGGGGAGCTGTTTTTT.

This chain uses TRBV27 with TRBJ1-1; D remains unclear. Trimming took off 3 bases at V and 4 bases at J, with 9 bases between the two ends. The CDR3 is 13 residues long. Germline lookup yields CDR1 MNHEY and CDR2 SMNVEV (reference sequence). The CDR3 loop reads CASSFGGSTEAFF. CDR3 bases: TGTGCCAGCAGTTTTGGAGGGAGCACTGAAGCTTTCTTT.

In its sample, this clone was seen once. V and J are TRBV27 and TRBJ1-1; D perhaps matches TRBD1 (6 bases). The CDR3 spans 13 residues. V was clipped by 6 bases and J by 3 bases, with 11 bases between them. CDR1 and CDR2 (germline): MNHEY, SMNVEV (reference sequence). In DNA form, the CDR3 reads TGTGCCAGCAGCCCCAGGGGTGACACTGAAGCTTTCTTT. Amino acids: CASSPRGDTEAFF.

This chain's CDR3 is CASSPGQGADSNQPQHF. Written as DNA, the CDR3 is TGCGCCAGCAGCCCGGGACAGGGGGCTGATAGCAATCAGCCCCAGCATTTT. This chain uses TRBV5-1 with TRBJ1-5, with 12 positions matching TRBD1. This CDR3 has 17 residues. V dropped 4 bases and J dropped 0; count of bases not matched to a gene: 5. Germline V gene sequence: CDR1 SGHRS, CDR2 YFSETQ.

V usage is TRBV10-3 and J usage is TRBJ2-2; tentatively, D is TRBD1 (6 bases). The CDR3 is 14 residues long. Germline values: CDR1 ENHRY, CDR2 SYGVKD. Trimming removed 4 bases at V and 7 bases at J, with 13 bases between. Here the CDR3 reads CAISAAQGDGELFF. The CDR3, as DNA: TGTGCCATCAGTGCGGCACAGGGTGACGGGGAGCTGTTTTTT.

The rearrangement joins TRBV15 to TRBJ2-1; 10 bases are shared with TRBD2. V trimming: 3 bases; J trimming: 4 bases; junction bases outside the gene matches: 6. The CDR3 loop spans 16 amino acids. The germline V gene encodes CDR1 LNHNV and CDR2 YYDKDF (reference sequence). The CDR3 nucleotides are TGTGCCACCAGCAGCCCACTAGCGGGGCGATACAATGAGCAGTTCTTC. It yields the protein CATSSPLAGRYNEQFF.

This clone appeared a few times. The chain recombines TRBV5-4 with TRBJ1-1, with D unclear. Germline lookup yields CDR1 SGHNT and CDR2 YYREEE (reference sequence). The CDR3 consists of 12 residues. Trimming cost V 7 bases and J 0 bases, with 7 bases left between them. DNA of the CDR3: TGTGCCAGCGGCAACATGAACACTGAAGCTTTCTTT. It codes for CASGNMNTEAFF.